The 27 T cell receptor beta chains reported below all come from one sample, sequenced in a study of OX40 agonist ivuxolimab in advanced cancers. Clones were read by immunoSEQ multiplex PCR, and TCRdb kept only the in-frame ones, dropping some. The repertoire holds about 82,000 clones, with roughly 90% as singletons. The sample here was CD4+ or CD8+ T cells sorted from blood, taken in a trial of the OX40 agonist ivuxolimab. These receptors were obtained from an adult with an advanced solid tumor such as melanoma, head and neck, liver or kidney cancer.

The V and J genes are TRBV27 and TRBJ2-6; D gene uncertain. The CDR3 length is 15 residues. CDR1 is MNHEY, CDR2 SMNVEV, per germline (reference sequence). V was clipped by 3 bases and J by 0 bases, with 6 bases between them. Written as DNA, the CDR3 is TGTGCCAGCAGTTTTACGGTCTCTGGGGCCAACGTCCTGACTTTC. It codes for CASSFTVSGANVLTF.

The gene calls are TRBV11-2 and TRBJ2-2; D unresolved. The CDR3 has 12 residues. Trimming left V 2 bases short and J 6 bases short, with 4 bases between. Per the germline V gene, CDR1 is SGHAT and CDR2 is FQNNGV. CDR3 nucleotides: TGTGCCAGCAGCTTAAACTCCGGGGAGCTGTTTTTT. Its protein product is CASSLNSGELFF.

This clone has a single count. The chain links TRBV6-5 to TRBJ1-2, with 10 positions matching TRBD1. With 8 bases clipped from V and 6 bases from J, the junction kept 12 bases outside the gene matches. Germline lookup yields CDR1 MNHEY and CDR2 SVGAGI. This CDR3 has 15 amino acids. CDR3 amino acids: CASSIRDRGFHGYTF. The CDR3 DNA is TGTGCCAGCTCAATCCGGGACAGGGGATTTCATGGCTACACCTTC.

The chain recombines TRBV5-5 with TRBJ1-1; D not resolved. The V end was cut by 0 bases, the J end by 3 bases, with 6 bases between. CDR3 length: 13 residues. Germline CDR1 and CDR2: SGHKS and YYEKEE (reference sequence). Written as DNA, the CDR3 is TGTGCCAGCAGCTTGGGACACGACACTGAAGCTTTCTTT. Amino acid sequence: CASSLGHDTEAFF.

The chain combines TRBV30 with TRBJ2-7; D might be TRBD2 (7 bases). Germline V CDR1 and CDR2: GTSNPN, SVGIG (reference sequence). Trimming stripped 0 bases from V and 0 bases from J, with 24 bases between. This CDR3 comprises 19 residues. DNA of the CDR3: TGTGCCTGGAGTGTCCCACGCACTGGAGGGAGGGGGGACTCCTACGAGCAGTACTTC. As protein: CAWSVPRTGGRGDSYEQYF.

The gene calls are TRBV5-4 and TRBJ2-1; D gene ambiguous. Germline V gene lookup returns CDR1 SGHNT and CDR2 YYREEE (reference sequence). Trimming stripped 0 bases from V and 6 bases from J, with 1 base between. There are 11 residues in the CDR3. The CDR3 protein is CASSLGNEQFF. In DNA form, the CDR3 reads TGTGCCAGCAGCTTGGGCAATGAGCAGTTCTTC.

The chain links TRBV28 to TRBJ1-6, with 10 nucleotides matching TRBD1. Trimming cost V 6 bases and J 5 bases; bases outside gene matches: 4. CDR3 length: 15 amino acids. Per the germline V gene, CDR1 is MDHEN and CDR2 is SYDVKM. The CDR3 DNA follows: TGTGCCAGCAGCACGGGACAGGGGAATAATTCACCCCTCCACTTT. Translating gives CASSTGQGNNSPLHF.

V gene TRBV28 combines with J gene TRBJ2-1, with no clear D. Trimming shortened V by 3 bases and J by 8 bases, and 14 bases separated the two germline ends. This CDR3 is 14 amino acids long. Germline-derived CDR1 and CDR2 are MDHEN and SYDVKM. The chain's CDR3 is CASSLPGPAHEQFF. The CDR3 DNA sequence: TGTGCCAGCAGTTTGCCGGGTCCAGCCCATGAGCAGTTCTTC.

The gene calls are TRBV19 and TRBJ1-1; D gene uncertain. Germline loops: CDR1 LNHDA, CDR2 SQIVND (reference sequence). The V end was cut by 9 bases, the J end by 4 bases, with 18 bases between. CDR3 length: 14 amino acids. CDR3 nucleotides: TGTGCCAGCCACCCGGTCACCACCACCACTGAAGCTTTCTTT. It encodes CASHPVTTTTEAFF.

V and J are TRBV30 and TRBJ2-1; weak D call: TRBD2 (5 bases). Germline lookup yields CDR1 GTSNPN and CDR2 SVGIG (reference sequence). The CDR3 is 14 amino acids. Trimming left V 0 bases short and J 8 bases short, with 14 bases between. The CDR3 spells CAWSVGLAPDEQFF. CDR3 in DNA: TGTGCCTGGAGTGTCGGACTGGCTCCGGATGAGCAGTTCTTC. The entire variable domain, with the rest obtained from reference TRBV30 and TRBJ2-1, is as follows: SQTIHQWPATLVQPVGSPLSLECTVEGTSNPNLYWYRQAAGRGLQLLFYSVGIGQISSEVPQNLSASRPQDRQFILSSKKLLLSDSGFYLCAWSVGLAPDEQFFGPGTRLTVL.

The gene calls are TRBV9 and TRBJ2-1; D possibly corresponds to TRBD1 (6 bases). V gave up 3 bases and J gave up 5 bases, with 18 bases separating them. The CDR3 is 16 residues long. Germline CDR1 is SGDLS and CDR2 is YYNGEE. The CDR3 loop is CASSAGAGALNNEQFF. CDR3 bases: TGTGCCAGCAGCGCTGGGGCAGGGGCGCTTAACAATGAGCAGTTCTTC. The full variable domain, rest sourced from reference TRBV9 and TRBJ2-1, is DSGVTQTPKHLITATGQRVTLRCSPRSGDLSVYWYQQSLDQGLQFLIQYYNGEERAKGNILERFSAQQFPDLHSELNLSSLELGDSALYFCASSAGAGALNNEQFFGPGTRLTVL.

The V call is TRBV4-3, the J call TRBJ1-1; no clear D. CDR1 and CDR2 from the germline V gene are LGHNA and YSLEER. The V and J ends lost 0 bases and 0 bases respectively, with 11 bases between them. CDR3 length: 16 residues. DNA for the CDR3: TGCGCCAGCAGCCAAGACTCGACCGGGATGAACACTGAAGCTTTCTTT. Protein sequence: CASSQDSTGMNTEAFF.

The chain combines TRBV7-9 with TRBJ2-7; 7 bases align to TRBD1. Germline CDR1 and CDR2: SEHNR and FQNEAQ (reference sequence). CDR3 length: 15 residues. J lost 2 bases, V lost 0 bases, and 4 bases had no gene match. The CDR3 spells CASSLAQQGTYEQYF. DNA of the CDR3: TGTGCCAGCAGCTTAGCGCAACAGGGGACCTACGAGCAGTACTTC.

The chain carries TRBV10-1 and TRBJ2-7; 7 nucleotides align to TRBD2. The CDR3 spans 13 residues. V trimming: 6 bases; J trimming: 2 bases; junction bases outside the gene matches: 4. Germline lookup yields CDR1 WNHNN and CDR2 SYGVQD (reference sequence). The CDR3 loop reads CASSGGFAYEQYF. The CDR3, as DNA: TGCGCCAGCAGCGGGGGGTTTGCCTACGAGCAGTACTTC.

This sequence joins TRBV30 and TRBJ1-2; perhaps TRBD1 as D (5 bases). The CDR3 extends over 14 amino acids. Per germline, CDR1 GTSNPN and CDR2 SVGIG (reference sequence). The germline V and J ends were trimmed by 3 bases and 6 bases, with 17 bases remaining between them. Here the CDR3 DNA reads TGTGCCTGGAGACATATGGGACCCCGGAATGGCTACACCTTC. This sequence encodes CAWRHMGPRNGYTF.

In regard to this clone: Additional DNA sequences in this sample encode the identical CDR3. The CDR3: CASSSSGGETQYF. CDR3 nucleotides: TGTGCCAGCAGCTCCTCGGGGGGAGAGACCCAGTACTTC. The rearrangement links TRBV7-9 to TRBJ2-5; 7 nucleotides match TRBD2. The CDR3 extends over 13 amino acids. The germline V gene encodes CDR1 SEHNR and CDR2 FQNEAQ (reference sequence). Losses at the gene ends were 4 bases for V and 4 bases for J; bases not matched to a gene: 3.

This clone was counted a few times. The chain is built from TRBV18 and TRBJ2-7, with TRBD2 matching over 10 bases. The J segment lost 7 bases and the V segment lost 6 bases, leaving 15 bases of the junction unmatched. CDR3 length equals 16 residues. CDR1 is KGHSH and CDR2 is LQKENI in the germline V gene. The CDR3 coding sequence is TGTGCCAGCTCCTCTGAGGCTAGCGGGAGTTTAGGGGAGCAGTACTTC. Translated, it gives CASSSEASGSLGEQYF.

The CDR3 bases are TGTGCCAGCAGCTCCGCCGGGACCCTCTCTGGAAACACCATATATTTT. Amino acids: CASSSAGTLSGNTIYF. The rearrangement uses TRBV7-2 and TRBJ1-3; weak D call: TRBD1 (5 bases). The CDR3 extends over 16 amino acids. The germline V and J ends were trimmed by 4 bases and 0 bases, with 13 bases remaining between them. Germline lookup yields CDR1 SGHTA and CDR2 FQGNSA.

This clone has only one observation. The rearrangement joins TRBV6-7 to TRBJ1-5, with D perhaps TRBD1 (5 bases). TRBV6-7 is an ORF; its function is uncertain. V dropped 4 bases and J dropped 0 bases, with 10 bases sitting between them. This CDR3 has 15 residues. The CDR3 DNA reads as TGTGCCAGCAGTTTACTCAGGGATAGCAATCAGCCCCAGCATTTT. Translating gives CASSLLRDSNQPQHF.

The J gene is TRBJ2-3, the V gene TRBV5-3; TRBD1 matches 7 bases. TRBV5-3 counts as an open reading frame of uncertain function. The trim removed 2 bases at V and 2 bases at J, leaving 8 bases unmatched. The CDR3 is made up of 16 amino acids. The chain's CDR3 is CARSFYRDSSTDTQYF. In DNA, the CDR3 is TGTGCCAGAAGCTTTTACCGGGACAGCTCCACAGATACGCAGTATTTT.

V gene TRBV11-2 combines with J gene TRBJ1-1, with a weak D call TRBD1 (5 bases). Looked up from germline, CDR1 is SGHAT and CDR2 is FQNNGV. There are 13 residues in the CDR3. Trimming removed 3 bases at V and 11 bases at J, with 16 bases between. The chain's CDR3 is CASSFTGESWAFF. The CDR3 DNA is TGTGCCAGCAGCTTCACAGGAGAGAGTTGGGCTTTCTTT.

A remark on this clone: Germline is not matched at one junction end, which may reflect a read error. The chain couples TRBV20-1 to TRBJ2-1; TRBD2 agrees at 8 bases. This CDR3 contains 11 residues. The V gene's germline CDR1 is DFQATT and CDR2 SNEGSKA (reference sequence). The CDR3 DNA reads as TGCAGTGCTAGACAAGGGGGACTAGGTCTCTTC. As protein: CSARQGGLGLF.

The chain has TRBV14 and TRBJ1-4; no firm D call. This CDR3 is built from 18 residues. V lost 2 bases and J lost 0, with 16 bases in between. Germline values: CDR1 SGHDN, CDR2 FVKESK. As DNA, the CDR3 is TGTGCCAGCAGCCAATTTTTCGACACCCCGTCAACTAATGAAAAACTGTTTTTT. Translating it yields CASSQFFDTPSTNEKLFF.

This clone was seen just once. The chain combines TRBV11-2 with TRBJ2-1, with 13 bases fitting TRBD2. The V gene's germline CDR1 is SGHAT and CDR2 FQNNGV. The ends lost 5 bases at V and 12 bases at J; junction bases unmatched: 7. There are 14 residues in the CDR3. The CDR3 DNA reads TGTGCCAGCAGCGTAGGACTAGCGGGAGTTCGGCAGTTCTTC. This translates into CASSVGLAGVRQFF.

For the CDR3, the DNA is TGTGCCAGCAGCCAATCAAGGCGCGGGTTGAACACTGAAGCTTTCTTT. Its protein product is CASSQSRRGLNTEAFF. The chain links TRBV7-2 to TRBJ1-1; the D is unclear. This CDR3 comprises 16 residues. The germline V gene encodes CDR1 SGHTA and CDR2 FQGNSA. Trimming stripped 5 bases from V and 0 bases from J, with 16 bases between.

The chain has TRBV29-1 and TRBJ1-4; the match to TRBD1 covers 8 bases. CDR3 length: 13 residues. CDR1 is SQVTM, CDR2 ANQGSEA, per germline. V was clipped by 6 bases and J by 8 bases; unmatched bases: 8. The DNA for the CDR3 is TGCAGCGTCGGTACAGGGGGAAGCGAAAAACTGTTTTTT. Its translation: CSVGTGGSEKLFF.

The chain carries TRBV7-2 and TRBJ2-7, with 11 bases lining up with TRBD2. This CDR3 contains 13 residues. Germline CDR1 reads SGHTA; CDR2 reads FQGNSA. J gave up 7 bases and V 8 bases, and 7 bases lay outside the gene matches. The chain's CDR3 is CASGSGGVWEQYF. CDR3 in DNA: TGTGCCAGCGGTAGCGGGGGGGTCTGGGAGCAGTACTTC. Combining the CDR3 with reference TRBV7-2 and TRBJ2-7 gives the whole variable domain GAGVSQSPSNKVTEKGKDVELRCDPISGHTALYWYRQSLGQGLEFLIYFQGNSAPDKSGLPSDRFSAERTGGSVSTLTIQRTQQEDSAVYLCASGSGGVWEQYFGPGTRLTVT.